These T cell receptor beta chains were read from a single sample in a study of siplizumab effects on memory and regulatory T cells. This table comes from immunoSEQ multiplex PCR, and its TCRdb copy is limited to in-frame clones, with some not included. The table shows around 100,000 clones, with around 94% occurring only once. Sequenced sample: Tregs sorted from blood. The receptor source for this set is a human donor in good health. Each CDR3 is given with its conserved first and last residue.

v_gene | CDR3aa
TRBV28 | CASSLGRGYGYTF
TRBV5-1 | CASSSFLGNTEAFF
TRBV19 | CASGSNYGYTF
TRBV6-5 | CASTAQGQPNSPLHF
TRBV30 | CAWSRGDTETQYF
TRBV7-9 | CASSLAAGSGGYTF
TRBV19 | CASSKGRGRTQYSNQPQHF
TRBV30 | CAFPGTGGTEAFF
TRBV5-8 | CASSPRQGGSKNTEAFF
TRBV28 | CASSGRGWVGPGELFF
TRBV15 | CATSRVRYYEQYF
TRBV7-8 | CASSLGAGSYEQYF
TRBV20-1 | CSASGGREQYF
TRBV5-5 | CASSLARAVPGELFF
TRBV9 | CASSVWDREVYGYTF
TRBV19 | CASKALTSGANVLTF
TRBV2 | CASSAPPGQGRGRSNQPQHF
TRBV7-8 | CASSLYRKRTDTPTEAFF
TRBV18 | CASSLRTGTGSNQPQHF
TRBV5-6 | CASSLTGNYEQYF
TRBV7-9 | CASSLGVAPTISNEQFF
TRBV28 | CASTSTGGKDTQYF
TRBV7-2 | CASSLGSLAGYGYTF
TRBV6-1 | CASSESVMGPGNTIYF
TRBV5-1 | CASSLLGLSTGELFF
TRBV7-2 | CASSLGWTGPGNTIYF
TRBV29-1 | CSVGTSGTGNEQFF
TRBV28 | CASRTDEWSYTF
TRBV5-1 | CASSLLSGTGAYEQYF
TRBV4-1 | CASSQAHAGSPPYEQYF
TRBV7-9 | CASSLEWGRTVTEAFF
TRBV4-1 | CASSQDITRNEKLFF
TRBV28 | CASTYTSGEQFF
TRBV11-3 | CASSHKTVYSYNEQFF
TRBV11-2 | CASSHRHATKETQYF
TRBV5-1 | CASSLQGRNTEAFF
TRBV7-9 | CASSLYAGYTDTQYF
TRBV28 | CASSFEGAANYGYTF
TRBV20-1 | CSATKDTEAFF
TRBV30 | CAWSVPGTPNYGYTF
TRBV28 | CASSFGPGTTYEQYF
TRBV12-5 | CASGFTPGANVLTF
TRBV30 | CAWRGWGKLANYGYTF
TRBV27 | CASSFRRSNYGYTF
TRBV7-3 | CASSLTPGLNTEAFF
TRBV27 | CASSWTGGPNEKLFF